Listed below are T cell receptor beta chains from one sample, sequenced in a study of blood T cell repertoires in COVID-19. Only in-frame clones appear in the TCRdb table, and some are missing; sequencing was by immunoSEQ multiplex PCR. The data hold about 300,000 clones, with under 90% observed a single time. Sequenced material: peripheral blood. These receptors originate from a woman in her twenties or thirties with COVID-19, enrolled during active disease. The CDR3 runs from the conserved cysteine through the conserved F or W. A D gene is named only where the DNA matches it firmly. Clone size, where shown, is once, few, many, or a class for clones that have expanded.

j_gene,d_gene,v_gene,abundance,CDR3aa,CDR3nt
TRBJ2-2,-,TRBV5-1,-,CASSLGGTWRTNTGELFF,TGCGCCAGCAGCTTGGGGGGTACGTGGAGGACTAACACCGGGGAGCTGTTTTTT
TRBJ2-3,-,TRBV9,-,CASSLQGADTQYF,TGTGCCAGCAGTCTCCAAGGGGCAGATACGCAGTATTTT
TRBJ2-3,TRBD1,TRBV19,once,CAQSMGQVDPSGYF,TGTGCCCAATCCATGGGACAGGTTGACCCGTCAGGGTATTTT
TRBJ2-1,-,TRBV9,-,CASSPSRGTEQFF,TGTGCCAGCAGCCCAAGTAGGGGTACTGAGCAGTTCTTC
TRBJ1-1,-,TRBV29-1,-,CSVEDPGRVEAFF,TGCAGCGTTGAAGACCCCGGCAGGGTCGAGGCTTTCTTT
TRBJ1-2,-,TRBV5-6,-,CASSLYRSRAEGGYTF,TGTGCCAGCAGCTTGTATAGATCCCGAGCGGAGGGTGGCTACACCTTC
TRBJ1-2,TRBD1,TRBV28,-,CASSLVGGGGYTF,TGTGCCAGCAGTTTAGTAGGGGGCGGAGGCTACACCTTC
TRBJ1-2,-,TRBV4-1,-,CASSQANKRYGYTF,TGCGCCAGCAGCCAAGCTAACAAGCGGTATGGCTACACCTTC
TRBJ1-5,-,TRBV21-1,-,CASSKIEPGDNQPQHF,TGTGCCAGCAGCAAAATAGAGCCGGGAGACAATCAGCCCCAGCATTTT
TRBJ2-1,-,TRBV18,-,CASSPQTGGSYNEQFF,TGTGCCAGCTCACCCCAGACTGGGGGGTCCTACAATGAGCAGTTCTTC
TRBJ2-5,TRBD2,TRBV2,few,CASGWASGSQETQYF,TGTGCCAGCGGGTGGGCTAGCGGGTCACAAGAGACCCAGTACTTC
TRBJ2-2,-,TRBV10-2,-,CASSEVGVAGELFF,TGCGCCAGCAGTGAGGTAGGGGTAGCCGGGGAGCTGTTTTTT
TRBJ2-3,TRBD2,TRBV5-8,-,CASSLTTSGTTDTQYF,TGTGCCAGCAGCCTTACGACTAGCGGAACCACAGATACGCAGTATTTT
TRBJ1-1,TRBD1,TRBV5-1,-,CASSLGTGGARFNTEAFF,TGCGCCAGCAGCTTAGGGACAGGGGGCGCGAGATTTAACACTGAAGCTTTCTTT
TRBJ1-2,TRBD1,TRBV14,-,CASSQQDRGNYGYTF,TGTGCCAGCAGCCAACAGGACAGGGGAAACTATGGCTACACCTTC
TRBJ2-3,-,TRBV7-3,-,CASSFGPPDTQYF,TGTGCCAGCAGCTTTGGCCCCCCAGATACGCAGTATTTT
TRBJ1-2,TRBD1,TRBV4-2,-,CASSRQGPTYGYTF,TGTGCCAGCAGTCGACAGGGGCCCACCTATGGCTACACCTTC
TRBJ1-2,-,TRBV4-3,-,CASSQDLAPSNYGYTF,TGCGCCAGCAGCCAAGATTTGGCACCCTCCAACTATGGCTACACCTTC
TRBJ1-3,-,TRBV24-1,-,CATSHHRGLSSGNTIYF,TGTGCCACCAGTCATCATCGCGGACTCAGCTCTGGAAACACCATATATTTT
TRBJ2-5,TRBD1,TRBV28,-,CASVKGAQETQYF,TGTGCCAGCGTTAAGGGGGCCCAAGAGACCCAGTACTTC
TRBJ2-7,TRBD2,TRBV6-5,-,CASTRTRPYEQYF,TGTGCCAGCACAAGGACTAGACCGTACGAGCAGTACTTC
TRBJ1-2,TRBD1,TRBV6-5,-,CASSRQGAGNYGYTF,TGTGCCAGCAGTCGACAGGGGGCTGGCAACTATGGCTACACCTTC
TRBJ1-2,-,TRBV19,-,CASSIGTGSYGYTF,TGTGCCAGTAGTATAGGTACAGGTTCCTATGGCTACACCTTC
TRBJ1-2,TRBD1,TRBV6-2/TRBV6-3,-,CASSFDRGLPSYGYTF,TGTGCCAGCAGTTTCGACAGGGGACTCCCCTCTTATGGCTACACCTTC
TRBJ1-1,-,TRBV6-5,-,CASSYSAGNTEAFF,TGTGCCAGCAGTTACTCGGCGGGGAACACTGAAGCTTTCTTT
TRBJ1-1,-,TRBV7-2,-,CASSLQANTEAFF,TGTGCCAGCAGTTTACAGGCGAACACTGAAGCTTTCTTT
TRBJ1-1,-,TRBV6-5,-,CASSRFGQVEAFF,TGTGCCAGCAGCCGTTTCGGACAAGTTGAAGCTTTCTTT
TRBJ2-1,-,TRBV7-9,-,CASSSVLGPPGEQFF,TGTGCCAGCAGCTCCGTTCTGGGGCCGCCGGGTGAGCAGTTCTTC
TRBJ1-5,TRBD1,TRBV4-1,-,CASSHGTVGYSNQPQHF,TGCGCCAGCAGCCATGGGACAGTCGGTTATAGCAATCAGCCCCAGCATTTT
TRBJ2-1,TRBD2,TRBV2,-,CASRAISGGGINYNEQFF,TGTGCCAGCAGGGCAATTAGCGGGGGTGGTATTAACTACAATGAGCAGTTCTTC
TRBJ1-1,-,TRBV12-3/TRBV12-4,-,CASSLGPNTEAFF,TGTGCCAGCAGTTTAGGTCCTAACACTGAAGCTTTCTTT